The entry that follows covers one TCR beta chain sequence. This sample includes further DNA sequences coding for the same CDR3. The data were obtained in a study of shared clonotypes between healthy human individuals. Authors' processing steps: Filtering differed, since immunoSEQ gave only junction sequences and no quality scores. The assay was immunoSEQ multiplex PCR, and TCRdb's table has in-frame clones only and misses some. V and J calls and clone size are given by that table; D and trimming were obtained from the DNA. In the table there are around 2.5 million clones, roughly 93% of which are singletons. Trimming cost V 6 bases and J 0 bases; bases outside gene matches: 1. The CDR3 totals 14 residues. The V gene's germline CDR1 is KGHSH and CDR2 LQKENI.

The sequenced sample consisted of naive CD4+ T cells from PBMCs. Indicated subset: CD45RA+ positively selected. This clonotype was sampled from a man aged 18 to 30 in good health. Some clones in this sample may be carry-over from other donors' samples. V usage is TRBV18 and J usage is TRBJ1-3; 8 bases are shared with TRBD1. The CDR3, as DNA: TGTGCCAGCTCCACAGGGGGCTCTGGAAACACCATATATTTT. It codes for CASSTGGSGNTIYF.